This TCR beta chain was profiled in a study of cytomegalovirus exposure and HLA in healthy donors. Looking at the study overall: When 398 donors were genotyped, about 86% of them were found to fall in the Caucasian-associated ancestry cluster. Whole-study findings and limits: HLA alleles showed associations with 16,951 TCR beta sequences in a later analysis, at a 0.05 false discovery rate.

This clone has more than one count but fewer than ten. Antigen specificity is unknown. Germline V gives CDR1 MGHRA, CDR2 YSYEKL. The length of the CDR3 is 14 residues. The V and J ends lost 4 bases and 7 bases respectively, with 11 bases between them. The PCR made use of 60 Vbeta and 13 Jbeta primers. Sequenced by immunoSEQ multiplex PCR; TCRdb stores in-frame clones only, minus some. The sample has fewer than 200,000 clones, about 71% seen once; the top ten hold over 2.5%. The rearrangement links TRBV4-1 to TRBJ1-6, with a possible D match to TRBD1 (5 bases). The sequence derives from a woman aged 30 to 39 in good health and CMV-seronegative. Material for sequencing was PBMCs. The CDR3 spells CASSRQQANSPLHF. The CDR3 nucleotides read TGCGCCAGCAGCCGCCAACAGGCAAATTCACCCCTCCACTTT.